This T cell receptor beta chain was identified in a study of blood T cell repertoires in COVID-19. Study overall: The United States, Italy and Spain supplied acute and convalescent COVID-19 samples.

Sequencing used immunoSEQ multiplex PCR; TCRdb keeps in-frame clones, though not all of them. The sample contains approximately 230,000 clones, approximately 79% of which appear only once. From germline, CDR1 is LGHDT and CDR2 YNNKEL (reference sequence). The V gene end was trimmed by 4 bases and the J gene end by 3 bases; junction bases not matched to a gene: 2. This CDR3 is built from 14 residues. This TCR was recovered from a woman aged 40-49 years with active or convalescent COVID-19. Specimen: peripheral blood. V gene TRBV3-1 (or the pseudogene TRBV3-2) combines with J gene TRBJ1-3; 8 bases align to TRBD1. The CDR3 region is CASSPGGGGNTIYF. The DNA for the CDR3 is TGTGCCAGCAGCCCAGGGGGCGGTGGAAACACCATATATTTT.